This entry is about one T cell receptor beta chain. The data originate from a study of blood T cell repertoires in COVID-19. The assay was immunoSEQ multiplex PCR, and TCRdb's table has in-frame clones only and misses some. The repertoire includes roughly 280,000 clones, approximately 89% of them detected once, and roughly 2.8% sits in the top ten. The CDR3 covers 13 residues. V was shortened by 3 bases and J by 8 bases, with 10 bases between the two germline ends. The germline CDR1 and CDR2 sequences are MDHEN and SYDVKM. The sequence derives from a man in his forties who had been exposed to COVID-19. The sequenced sample consisted of PBMCs or T cells enriched from blood (not recorded which). The V call is TRBV28, the J call TRBJ1-4; a possible D gene is TRBD1 (5 bases). The DNA of the CDR3 is TGTGCCAGCAGTTTCTCAGGGAAGGAAAAACTGTTTTTT. Residues: CASSFSGKEKLFF.